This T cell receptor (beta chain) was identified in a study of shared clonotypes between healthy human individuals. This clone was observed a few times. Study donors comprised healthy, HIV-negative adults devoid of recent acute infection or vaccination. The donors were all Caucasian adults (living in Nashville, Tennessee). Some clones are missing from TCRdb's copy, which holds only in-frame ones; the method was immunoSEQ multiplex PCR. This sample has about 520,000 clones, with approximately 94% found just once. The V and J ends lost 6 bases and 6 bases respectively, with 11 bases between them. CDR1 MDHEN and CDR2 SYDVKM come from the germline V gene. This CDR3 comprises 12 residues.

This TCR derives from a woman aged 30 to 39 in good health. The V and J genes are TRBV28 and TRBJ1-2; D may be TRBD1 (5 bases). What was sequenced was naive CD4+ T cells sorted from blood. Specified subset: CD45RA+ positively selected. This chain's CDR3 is CASSHDSDGYTF. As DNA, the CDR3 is TGTGCCAGCAGCCATGACAGTGATGGCTACACCTTC.